This TCR beta chain originates from a study of T-cell memory formation after mild COVID-19. Study background: Among the donors, TCR clusters were largely specific to each donor.

TCRdb independently ran MiXCR on the 5' RACE reads; one entry per CDR3 protein. The sample has 150,000 or so distinct CDR3 sequences, about a third seen once. This clonotype has only a few counts. Germline trimming cut 5 bases from V and 3 bases from J; bases unmatched to any gene: 10. Germline CDR1 SGHRS, CDR2 YFSETQ. The CDR3 totals 16 residues. This TCR was recovered from an adult woman who had mild COVID-19 (a few samples of this study predate the infection). Cell type and time point are not known. This chain links TRBV5-1 with TRBJ2-1, with 8 bases identical to TRBD1. Sequencing was performed on PBMCs or a T cell subset sorted from them (not recorded which). Here the CDR3 DNA reads TGCGCCAGCAGAAACGCAGGACAGGGATACTACAATGAGCAGTTCTTC. This sequence encodes CASRNAGQGYYNEQFF.